A single sample is the source of the 32 T cell receptor beta chains below, sequenced in a study of cytomegalovirus exposure and HLA in healthy donors. Amplification used 60 Vbeta primers and 13 Jbeta primers. Libraries were prepared by immunoSEQ multiplex PCR; TCRdb keeps only in-frame clonotypes and omits some of them. The sample shows 50,000 to 65,000 clones, approximately 82% of them seen only once. The sample taken for sequencing was PBMCs. Receptor source: a woman in her late teens or twenties in good health and CMV-seronegative.

V gene TRBV6-4 combines with J gene TRBJ2-2; D ambiguous. From germline, CDR1 is MRHNA and CDR2 SNTAGT. The CDR3 runs 13 residues. V shed 5 bases and J shed 6 bases, with 10 bases lying between them. The CDR3 sequence: CASSPRTSGELFF. The DNA for the CDR3 is TGTGCCAGCAGTCCTAGAACCTCCGGGGAGCTGTTTTTT.

The rearrangement joins TRBV5-1 to TRBJ1-1; no reliable D call. CDR3 length: 14 amino acids. CDR1 SGHRS and CDR2 YFSETQ come from the germline V gene. Trimming took 4 bases from V and 1 from J, leaving 11 bases between them. CDR3 amino acids: CASSPLGANTEAFF. Written as DNA, the CDR3 is TGCGCCAGCAGCCCCCTGGGCGCGAACACTGAAGCTTTCTTT.

The chain joins TRBV30 to TRBJ2-5; 13 positions agree with TRBD2. Per germline, CDR1 GTSNPN and CDR2 SVGIG (reference sequence). The CDR3 totals 16 residues. V lost 0 bases, J lost 4 bases, and 5 bases stayed unmatched. This CDR3 is CAWSVSTSGRGETQYF. In nucleotides, the CDR3 is TGTGCCTGGAGTGTATCAACTAGCGGGAGGGGAGAGACCCAGTACTTC.

The rearrangement joins TRBV9 to TRBJ2-2; 10 nucleotides match TRBD2. Germline CDR1 is SGDLS and CDR2 is YYNGEE. This CDR3 is 15 amino acids long. The trim removed 3 bases at V and 1 base at J, leaving 0 bases unmatched. In nucleotides, the CDR3 is TGTGCCAGCAGCGGGACTAGCGGGAACACCGGGGAGCTGTTTTTT. Protein product: CASSGTSGNTGELFF.

The V call is TRBV30, the J call TRBJ2-1, with D perhaps matching TRBD2 (6 bases). V was clipped by 3 bases and J by 3 bases, with 12 bases between them. The CDR3 has 14 amino acids. Germline V gene data show CDR1 as GTSNPN and CDR2 as SVGIG (reference sequence). CDR3 in DNA: TGTGCCTGGAGGAGACTAGTAGTCTACAATGAGCAGTTCTTC. Its protein product is CAWRRLVVYNEQFF.

V is TRBV27 and J is TRBJ1-5, with unresolved D. Germline values: CDR1 MNHEY, CDR2 SMNVEV (reference sequence). The CDR3 runs to 13 residues. V shed 3 bases and J shed 0 bases, with 3 bases lying between them. This CDR3 reads CASSFSSNQPQHF. In nucleotides, the CDR3 is TGTGCCAGCAGTTTTAGTAGCAATCAGCCCCAGCATTTT.

This chain connects TRBV27 to TRBJ2-7; the D gene is possibly TRBD1 (6 bases). The CDR3 is 13 residues long. Germline V CDR1 and CDR2: MNHEY, SMNVEV (reference sequence). V was cut by 5 bases and J by 3 bases, with 11 bases left in between. CDR3 sequence reads: CASSTRTVYEQYF. The CDR3 bases are TGTGCCAGCAGTACCCGGACAGTCTACGAGCAGTACTTC.

This clone was recorded only once. The chain has TRBV9 and TRBJ2-1; 8 bases are shared with TRBD2. Trimming took 4 bases from V and 3 from J; bases not matched to a gene: 27. The CDR3 runs to 22 residues. CDR1 and CDR2 from the germline V gene are SGDLS and YYNGEE. This chain's CDR3 is CASSLSQGPGLAGPLLYNEQFF. CDR3 sequence (DNA): TGTGCCAGCAGCTTATCCCAGGGGCCAGGGCTAGCGGGCCCCCTCCTCTACAATGAGCAGTTCTTC.

The rearrangement joins TRBV27 to TRBJ1-5; a possible D gene is TRBD1 (6 bases). V gave up 3 bases and J gave up 7 bases, with 16 bases separating them. CDR3 length: 15 residues. CDR1 is MNHEY, CDR2 SMNVEV, per germline (reference sequence). The chain's CDR3 is CASSFRGGSSQPQHF. The CDR3 region has the DNA TGTGCCAGCAGTTTCAGGGGAGGGAGCAGCCAGCCCCAGCATTTT.

Here the CDR3 DNA reads TGCGCCAGCAGCTCAGACCCGACAGGGGGCGGAAACACCATATATTTT. Residues: CASSSDPTGGGNTIYF. The chain links TRBV5-1 to TRBJ1-3; 10 nucleotides match TRBD1. CDR3 length: 16 residues. Per germline, CDR1 SGHRS and CDR2 YFSETQ. J gave up 4 bases and V 3 bases, and 7 bases lay outside the gene matches.

The chain joins TRBV5-6 to TRBJ1-1; TRBD1 agrees at 7 bases. After removal of 4 bases from V and 4 bases from J, the junction contained 7 bases not matched to a gene. Germline loops: CDR1 SGHDT, CDR2 YYEEEE. The CDR3 spans 14 residues. The CDR3: CASSGRGRGTEAFF. CDR3 nucleotides: TGTGCCAGCAGCGGAAGGGGGCGCGGCACTGAAGCTTTCTTT.

This CDR3 reads CASSFWAGGFHGYTF. CDR3 coding DNA: TGTGCCAGCAGTTTTTGGGCTGGGGGGTTCCATGGCTACACCTTC. The V gene is TRBV28, the J gene TRBJ1-2; tentatively, D is TRBD1 (5 bases). The CDR3 runs 15 residues. Trimming removed 3 bases from V and 6 bases from J, with 17 bases in between. Germline V lookup: CDR1 MDHEN, CDR2 SYDVKM.

The V and J genes are TRBV10-3 and TRBJ2-7, with D perhaps matching TRBD2 (6 bases). The V end was cut by 4 bases, the J end by 3 bases, with 22 bases between. CDR1 is ENHRY, CDR2 SYGVKD, per germline. The CDR3 runs to 17 residues. CDR3 DNA: TGTGCCATCAGTGCCGGCGGGACCCCGCCCGCTATCTACGAGCAGTACTTC. Its translation: CAISAGGTPPAIYEQYF.

The gene calls are TRBV27 and TRBJ2-1, with D possibly matching TRBD1 (5 bases). V dropped 2 bases and J dropped 3 bases, with 5 bases sitting between them. This CDR3 comprises 13 residues. Germline lookup yields CDR1 MNHEY and CDR2 SMNVEV (reference sequence). This CDR3 is CASSLQGYNEQFF. CDR3 in DNA: TGTGCCAGCAGTTTACAGGGCTACAATGAGCAGTTCTTC.

The chain uses TRBV10-3 and TRBJ1-6, with a tentative D call TRBD1 (5 bases). Germline loops: CDR1 ENHRY, CDR2 SYGVKD. CDR3 size: 13 residues. V was pared by 4 bases and J by 8 bases, with 9 bases between. The DNA for the CDR3 is TGTGCCATCAGTGCGGGGGGGGATTCACCCCTCCACTTT. Protein product: CAISAGGDSPLHF.

The chain links TRBV28 to TRBJ1-1; TRBD1 is a possible D gene (6 bases). CDR3 length equals 16 residues. Trimming removed 3 bases from V and 6 bases from J, with 20 bases in between. Germline V gene sequence: CDR1 MDHEN, CDR2 SYDVKM. CDR3 amino acids: CASSLTRYREGAEAFF. CDR3 nucleotide sequence: TGTGCCAGCAGTTTGACGAGATACAGGGAGGGCGCTGAAGCTTTCTTT.

This clone has a handful of counts. The chain combines TRBV2 with TRBJ1-2; 8 bases agree with TRBD1. This CDR3 is built from 14 residues. Germline V gene lookup returns CDR1 SNHLY and CDR2 FYNNEI. V trimming: 2 bases; J trimming: 3 bases; junction bases outside the gene matches: 2. The CDR3 DNA is TGTGCCAGCAGTGAATACAGGGGGGACTATGGCTACACCTTC. Translated, it gives CASSEYRGDYGYTF.

The rearrangement links TRBV9 to TRBJ2-7, with 9 positions matching TRBD1. Germline V CDR1 and CDR2: SGDLS, YYNGEE. This CDR3 contains 16 residues. V shed 0 bases, J shed 5 bases, and the junction held 9 bases outside the gene matches. In DNA, the CDR3 is TGTGCCAGCAGCGTAGGTCCTGGGACAGGGCGGGACGAGCAGTACTTC. Its translation is CASSVGPGTGRDEQYF.

The chain combines TRBV11-2 with TRBJ2-7, with a weak D call TRBD2 (5 bases). The V gene lost 4 bases and the J gene lost 2 bases, with 18 bases spanning the gap. The germline gives CDR1 SGHAT, CDR2 FQNNGV. The CDR3 has 16 residues. The CDR3 reads CASSSVRVPVPYEQYF. CDR3 nucleotide sequence: TGTGCCAGCAGCTCCGTGAGGGTCCCCGTACCCTACGAGCAGTACTTC.

The chain employs TRBV4-1 and TRBJ2-2; 14 bases line up with TRBD2. This CDR3 is built from 20 residues. Trimming took 1 base from V and 6 from J; bases not matched to a gene: 13. The germline V gene encodes CDR1 MGHRA and CDR2 YSYEKL. The CDR3 DNA follows: TGCGCCAGCAGCCAAGGACCCGGGACTAGCGGGAGAGGAAGGTCCGGGGAGCTGTTTTTT. This sequence encodes CASSQGPGTSGRGRSGELFF.

This chain joins TRBV29-1 and TRBJ2-3, with D possibly matching TRBD2 (6 bases). V was clipped by 4 bases and J by 0 bases, with 11 bases between them. Germline CDR1 is SQVTM and CDR2 is ANQGSEA. The CDR3 length is 14 residues. The CDR3 coding sequence is TGCAGCGTTGTAGCGGAAGTTAGCACAGATACGCAGTATTTT. Protein: CSVVAEVSTDTQYF.

This clone was seen a single time. The V and J genes are TRBV11-2 and TRBJ2-7; a weak D match, TRBD1 (6 bases). Trimming took 0 bases from V and 3 from J, leaving 18 bases between them. Germline loops: CDR1 SGHAT, CDR2 FQNNGV. The CDR3 contains 17 residues. The CDR3 DNA reads TGTGCCAGCAGCTTAGATGGGGGCTCGGCAGGGATCTACGAGCAGTACTTC. It translates to CASSLDGGSAGIYEQYF.

The chain joins TRBV12-5 to TRBJ1-2; 8 bases are shared with TRBD1. With 0 bases clipped from V and 6 bases from J, the junction kept 6 bases outside the gene matches. The germline CDR1 and CDR2 sequences are LGHNT and FRNRAP. This CDR3 contains 15 residues. The CDR3 loop is CASGLVGSGGHGYTF. DNA of the CDR3: TGTGCTAGTGGTTTGGTTGGTTCAGGGGGCCATGGCTACACCTTC.

The chain employs TRBV29-1 and TRBJ2-7; a possible D gene is TRBD2 (6 bases). Trimming removed 3 bases from V and 0 bases from J, with 12 bases in between. Per germline, CDR1 SQVTM and CDR2 ANQGSEA. The CDR3 covers 14 residues. CDR3 sequence: CSVDAGLHSYEQYF. CDR3 in DNA: TGCAGCGTTGACGCGGGACTCCACTCCTACGAGCAGTACTTC.

This chain connects TRBV30 to TRBJ1-5, with TRBD1 matching 9 bases. There are 15 residues in the CDR3. After removal of 0 bases from V and 5 bases from J, the junction contained 5 bases not matched to a gene. The germline CDR1 and CDR2 sequences are GTSNPN and SVGIG (reference sequence). The CDR3 sequence: CAWSVLTGGYQPQHF. The CDR3 DNA sequence: TGTGCCTGGAGTGTGCTGACAGGGGGTTATCAGCCCCAGCATTTT.

V is TRBV28 and J is TRBJ2-5; 8 nucleotides agree with TRBD1. Germline V lookup: CDR1 MDHEN, CDR2 SYDVKM. V gave up 0 bases and J gave up 3 bases; unmatched junction bases: 3. The CDR3 runs 15 residues. CDR3 sequence (DNA): TGTGCCAGCAGTTTATGGGCAGGGGGCGAAGAGACCCAGTACTTC. Protein product: CASSLWAGGEETQYF.

The J gene is TRBJ1-1, the V gene TRBV27; D is perhaps TRBD1 (5 bases). V shed 11 bases and J shed 4 bases, with 11 bases lying between them. The CDR3 sequence is 11 residues long. Germline assignment: CDR1 MNHEY and CDR2 SMNVEV (reference sequence). This CDR3 reads CAARGGTEAFF. CDR3 bases: TGTGCCGCTCGGGGGGGCACTGAAGCTTTCTTT.

The chain employs TRBV19 and TRBJ2-2; 13 bases are shared with TRBD2. V shed 7 bases and J 3 bases; nucleotides not matched to a gene: 5. The CDR3 contains 16 residues. The germline V gene encodes CDR1 LNHDA and CDR2 SQIVND (reference sequence). The CDR3 region has the DNA TGTGCCAGTACGACTAGCGGGAGGCGGGACACCGGGGAGCTGTTTTTT. It specifies CASTTSGRRDTGELFF.

The V call is TRBV6-6, the J call TRBJ2-2; D ambiguous. Between the trimmed V and J ends, which lost 2 bases and 4 bases, there was a span of 11 bases. The CDR3 length is 15 residues. CDR1 and CDR2 from the germline V gene are MNHNY and SVGAGI (reference sequence). Here the CDR3 reads CASSYTQRSTGELFF. The CDR3 region has the DNA TGTGCCAGCAGTTACACTCAACGATCCACCGGGGAGCTGTTTTTT.

In this sample, this clone turned up a few times. J is TRBJ2-2 and V is TRBV5-1, with D possibly matching TRBD1 (6 bases). This CDR3 region has 15 residues. The ends were cut back, 2 bases at V and 0 bases at J, with 8 bases in the middle. The V gene's germline CDR1 is SGHRS and CDR2 YFSETQ. The CDR3 coding sequence is TGCGCCAGCAGCTTAGGGACACCGAACACCGGGGAGCTGTTTTTT. This translates into CASSLGTPNTGELFF.

The V call is TRBV27, the J call TRBJ1-1, with D maybe TRBD1 (5 bases). The CDR3 loop spans 16 amino acids. CDR1 MNHEY and CDR2 SMNVEV come from the germline V gene (reference sequence). The V end was cut by 2 bases, the J end by 4 bases, with 17 bases between. The CDR3 protein is CASSLGLGGVGTEAFF. The CDR3 coding sequence is TGTGCCAGCAGTTTAGGTCTTGGGGGGGTTGGCACTGAAGCTTTCTTT.

The chain is built from TRBV18 and TRBJ2-1, with 10 bases identical to TRBD2. The CDR3 length is 16 residues. CDR1 KGHSH and CDR2 LQKENI come from the germline V gene. V was pared by 5 bases and J by 4 bases, with 8 bases of the junction left unmatched. The CDR3 region is CASSSSAGGSYNEQFF. The CDR3, as DNA: TGTGCCAGCTCATCCTCAGCGGGAGGGTCTTACAATGAGCAGTTCTTC. Using reference TRBV18 and TRBJ2-1 for the parts outside the CDR3, the full variable domain is NAGVMQNPRHLVRRRGQEARLRCSPMKGHSHVYWYRQLPEEGLKFMVYLQKENIIDESGMPKERFSAEFPKEGPSILRIQQVVRGDSAAYFCASSSSAGGSYNEQFFGPGTRLTVL.